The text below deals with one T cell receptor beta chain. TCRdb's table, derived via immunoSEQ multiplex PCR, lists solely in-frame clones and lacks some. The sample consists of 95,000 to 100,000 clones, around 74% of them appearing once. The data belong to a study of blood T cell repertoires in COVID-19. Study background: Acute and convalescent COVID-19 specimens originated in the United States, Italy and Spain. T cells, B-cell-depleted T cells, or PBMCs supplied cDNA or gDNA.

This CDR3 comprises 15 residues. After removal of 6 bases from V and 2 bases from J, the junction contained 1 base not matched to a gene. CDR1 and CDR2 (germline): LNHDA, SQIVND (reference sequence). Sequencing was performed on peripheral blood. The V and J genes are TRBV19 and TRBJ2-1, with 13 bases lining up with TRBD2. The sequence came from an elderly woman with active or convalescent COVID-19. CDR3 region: CASRGTSGAYNEQFF. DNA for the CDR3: TGTGCCAGTAGGGGGACTAGCGGGGCCTACAATGAGCAGTTCTTC.